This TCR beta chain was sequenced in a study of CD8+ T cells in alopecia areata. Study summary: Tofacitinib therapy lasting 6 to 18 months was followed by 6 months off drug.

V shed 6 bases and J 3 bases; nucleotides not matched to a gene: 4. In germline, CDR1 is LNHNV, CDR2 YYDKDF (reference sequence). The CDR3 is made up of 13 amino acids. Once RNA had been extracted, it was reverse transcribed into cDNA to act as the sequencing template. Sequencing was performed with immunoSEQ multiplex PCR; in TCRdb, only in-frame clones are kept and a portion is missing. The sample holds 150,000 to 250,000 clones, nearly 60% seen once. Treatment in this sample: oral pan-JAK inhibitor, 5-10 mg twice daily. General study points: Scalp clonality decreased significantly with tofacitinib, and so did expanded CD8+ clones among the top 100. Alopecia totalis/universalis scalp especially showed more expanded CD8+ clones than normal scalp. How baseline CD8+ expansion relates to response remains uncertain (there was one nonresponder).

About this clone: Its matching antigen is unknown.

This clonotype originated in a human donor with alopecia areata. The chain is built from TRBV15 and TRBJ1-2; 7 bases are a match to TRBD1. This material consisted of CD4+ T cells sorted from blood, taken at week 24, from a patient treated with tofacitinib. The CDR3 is CATRRQGYYGYTF. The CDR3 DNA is TGTGCCACCAGGAGACAGGGATACTATGGCTACACCTTC.